These T cell receptor beta chains were read from a single sample in a study of vaccination and CD4 T cells after COVID-19. Antigens of these TCRs are unknown. TCRdb used MiXCR to reprocess the PCR reads, holding one entry per CDR3 protein. The sample records fewer than 25,000 distinct CDR3 sequences, about two fifths being singletons. The sequencing used CD4+ T cells from blood, cultured in vitro, collected about 7 months after SARS-CoV-2 vaccination. The source of these receptors is a human donor who had recovered from COVID-19. Each CDR3 is given with its conserved first and last residue. The D gene is left open where the match is weak. Size is omitted from some rows. Given values are once, few, many or a class for expanded clones.

CDR3 protein: CAISEAQDEAEAFF; CDR3 DNA: TGTGCCATCAGTGAGGCCCAAGACGAGGCTGAAGCTTTCTTT; clone size: -; J gene: TRBJ1-1; D gene: -; V gene: TRBV10-3
CDR3 protein: CASTPLGADIYEQYF; CDR3 DNA: TGTGCCAGCACCCCACTCGGGGCAGATATCTACGAGCAGTACTTC; clone size: -; J gene: TRBJ2-7; D gene: -; V gene: TRBV6-1
CDR3 protein: CASSQLSRNTGELFF; CDR3 DNA: TGTGCCAGCAGCCAACTGAGCCGAAACACCGGGGAGCTGTTTTTT; clone size: -; J gene: TRBJ2-2; D gene: -; V gene: TRBV28
CDR3 protein: CAISDLGADGTEAFF; CDR3 DNA: TGTGCCATCAGTGATTTGGGGGCCGATGGCACTGAAGCTTTCTTT; clone size: -; J gene: TRBJ1-1; D gene: -; V gene: TRBV10-3
CDR3 protein: CASSYSNRQLPLRAFF; CDR3 DNA: TGTGCCAGCAGTTACTCGAATCGGCAGCTCCCTCTACGAGCTTTCTTT; clone size: once; J gene: TRBJ1-1; D gene: -; V gene: TRBV6-5
CDR3 protein: CASSSLKGQRTDWTQYF; CDR3 DNA: TGTGCCAGCAGCTCCCTCAAAGGGCAGCGTACCGATTGGACCCAGTACTTC; clone size: -; J gene: TRBJ2-5; D gene: -; V gene: TRBV11-2
CDR3 protein: CASGRTGYGYTF; CDR3 DNA: TGTGCCAGCGGTAGGACAGGGTATGGCTACACCTTC; clone size: few; J gene: TRBJ1-2; D gene: TRBD1; V gene: TRBV5-8
CDR3 protein: CASSTIRTGVGYTF; CDR3 DNA: TGTGCCAGTAGTACCATCCGGACAGGGGTCGGCTACACCTTC; clone size: -; J gene: TRBJ1-2; D gene: TRBD1; V gene: TRBV19
CDR3 protein: CSARDPRGPGKGYTF; CDR3 DNA: TGCAGTGCTAGAGACCCCAGGGGGCCCGGGAAAGGCTACACCTTC; clone size: few; J gene: TRBJ1-2; D gene: TRBD1; V gene: TRBV20-1
CDR3 protein: CASSLGGRGAGHEQFF; CDR3 DNA: TGTGCCAGCAGCTTGGGGGGGCGGGGGGCCGGACATGAGCAGTTCTTC; clone size: -; J gene: TRBJ2-1; D gene: TRBD2; V gene: TRBV5-4
CDR3 protein: CATASQREVTDTQYF; CDR3 DNA: TGTGCCACCGCCAGTCAGCGGGAGGTCACAGATACGCAGTATTTT; clone size: few; J gene: TRBJ2-3; D gene: TRBD2; V gene: TRBV24-1
CDR3 protein: CASSYVGGYEQYF; CDR3 DNA: TGTGCCAGCAGTTATGTCGGAGGGTACGAGCAGTACTTC; clone size: -; J gene: TRBJ2-7; D gene: -; V gene: TRBV6-2/TRBV6-3
CDR3 protein: CASSLERTSGGTQYF; CDR3 DNA: TGTGCCAGCAGCTTAGAGAGGACTAGCGGGGGTACGCAGTATTTT; clone size: -; J gene: TRBJ2-3; D gene: TRBD2; V gene: TRBV7-8
CDR3 protein: CGTGRTPAIASPLHF; CDR3 DNA: TGTGGGACAGGCCGGACTCCAGCCATTGCTTCACCCCTCCACTTT; clone size: -; J gene: TRBJ1-6; D gene: TRBD1; V gene: TRBV7-4
CDR3 protein: CASSEAGTGSYEQYF; CDR3 DNA: TGTGCCAGCAGTGAAGCTGGGACAGGATCCTACGAGCAGTACTTC; clone size: -; J gene: TRBJ2-7; D gene: TRBD1; V gene: TRBV6-1
CDR3 protein: CASTYGQVSYNEQFF; CDR3 DNA: TGTGCCAGCACCTACGGACAGGTATCCTACAATGAGCAGTTCTTC; clone size: -; J gene: TRBJ2-1; D gene: TRBD1; V gene: TRBV7-2
CDR3 protein: CASSGTSEYNEQFF; CDR3 DNA: TGTGCCAGCAGTGGGACTAGCGAGTACAATGAGCAGTTCTTC; clone size: -; J gene: TRBJ2-1; D gene: TRBD2; V gene: TRBV7-2
CDR3 protein: CASSEYSSGGLMWNEQFF; CDR3 DNA: TGTGCCAGCAGTGAATATTCTAGCGGGGGCCTCATGTGGAATGAGCAGTTCTTC; clone size: -; J gene: TRBJ2-1; D gene: TRBD2; V gene: TRBV6-1
CDR3 protein: CASSLALDRVSGTEAFF; CDR3 DNA: TGTGCCAGCAGCTTAGCCTTGGACAGGGTGAGTGGCACTGAAGCTTTCTTT; clone size: -; J gene: TRBJ1-1; D gene: TRBD1; V gene: TRBV7-8
CDR3 protein: CSARRTGELFF; CDR3 DNA: TGCAGTGCTAGAAGGACCGGGGAGCTGTTTTTT; clone size: -; J gene: TRBJ2-2; D gene: -; V gene: TRBV20-1
CDR3 protein: CASSLGGQNYEQYF; CDR3 DNA: TGTGCCAGCAGCTTAGGGGGACAGAACTACGAGCAGTACTTC; clone size: few; J gene: TRBJ2-7; D gene: TRBD1; V gene: TRBV7-6
CDR3 protein: CASSPRGSRGYNEQFF; CDR3 DNA: TGTGCCAGCAGCCCACGCGGGTCTCGGGGCTACAATGAGCAGTTCTTC; clone size: -; J gene: TRBJ2-1; D gene: -; V gene: TRBV7-6
CDR3 protein: CASSKEGGRNQPQHF; CDR3 DNA: TGTGCCAGCAGCAAAGAGGGCGGGCGGAATCAGCCCCAGCATTTT; clone size: few; J gene: TRBJ1-5; D gene: -; V gene: TRBV21-1
CDR3 protein: CASSRAGITDTQYF; CDR3 DNA: TGTGCCAGCAGCAGGGCGGGGATCACAGATACGCAGTATTTT; clone size: few; J gene: TRBJ2-3; D gene: -; V gene: TRBV7-9
CDR3 protein: CASGDSPYEQYF; CDR3 DNA: TGTGCCAGCGGGGACAGTCCCTACGAGCAGTACTTC; clone size: -; J gene: TRBJ2-7; D gene: TRBD1; V gene: TRBV6-2/TRBV6-3
CDR3 protein: CASRGTSGGAETQYF; CDR3 DNA: TGCGCCAGCAGGGGGACTAGCGGGGGGGCCGAGACCCAGTACTTC; clone size: -; J gene: TRBJ2-5; D gene: TRBD2; V gene: TRBV5-1
CDR3 protein: CASSLPEFQETQYF; CDR3 DNA: TGTGCCAGCAGCTTACCTGAGTTCCAAGAGACCCAGTACTTC; clone size: -; J gene: TRBJ2-5; D gene: -; V gene: TRBV7-8
CDR3 protein: CASSLVLQETQYF; CDR3 DNA: TGTGCCAGCAGCTTGGTCTTGCAAGAGACCCAGTACTTC; clone size: few; J gene: TRBJ2-5; D gene: -; V gene: TRBV11-2
CDR3 protein: CSARTDPGTGARDTQYF; CDR3 DNA: TGCAGTGCTAGAACTGACCCTGGGACAGGAGCCCGGGATACGCAGTATTTT; clone size: once; J gene: TRBJ2-3; D gene: TRBD1; V gene: TRBV20-1
CDR3 protein: CSALRPGTSYNEQFF; CDR3 DNA: TGCAGTGCTCTAAGACCGGGAACGTCCTACAATGAGCAGTTCTTC; clone size: -; J gene: TRBJ2-1; D gene: -; V gene: TRBV20-1
CDR3 protein: CASSSQGGPYEQYF; CDR3 DNA: TGTGCCAGCAGCTCCCAGGGAGGCCCCTACGAGCAGTACTTC; clone size: -; J gene: TRBJ2-7; D gene: -; V gene: TRBV7-2
CDR3 protein: CSAQSGRGGYEQYF; CDR3 DNA: TGCAGTGCTCAGAGCGGGAGAGGAGGATACGAGCAGTACTTC; clone size: -; J gene: TRBJ2-7; D gene: TRBD2; V gene: TRBV20-1
CDR3 protein: CAISEGTSGEQRYF; CDR3 DNA: TGTGCCATCAGTGAAGGGACTAGCGGAGAGCAGAGGTACTTC; clone size: -; J gene: TRBJ2-7; D gene: TRBD2; V gene: TRBV10-3
CDR3 protein: CSASGQAGDSTDTQYF; CDR3 DNA: TGCAGTGCATCCGGACAGGCGGGGGATAGTACAGATACGCAGTATTTT; clone size: -; J gene: TRBJ2-3; D gene: -; V gene: TRBV20-1
CDR3 protein: CATSRVGGQSTDTQYF; CDR3 DNA: TGTGCCACCAGCAGAGTGGGGGGACAAAGCACAGATACGCAGTATTTT; clone size: -; J gene: TRBJ2-3; D gene: -; V gene: TRBV15
CDR3 protein: CASSDPIRGRADTQYF; CDR3 DNA: TGTGCCAGCAGCGACCCCATCAGGGGGCGTGCAGATACGCAGTATTTT; clone size: medium-sized; J gene: TRBJ2-3; D gene: TRBD1; V gene: TRBV7-9
CDR3 protein: CASSWREMDEQFF; CDR3 DNA: TGTGCCAGCAGCTGGCGGGAGATGGATGAGCAGTTCTTC; clone size: -; J gene: TRBJ2-1; D gene: TRBD2; V gene: TRBV7-2
CDR3 protein: CATWRQGTQYF; CDR3 DNA: TGTGCCACCTGGCGTCAGGGTACGCAGTATTTT; clone size: -; J gene: TRBJ2-3; D gene: -; V gene: TRBV2
CDR3 protein: CASSREGLENTGELFF; CDR3 DNA: TGTGCCAGCAGTCGAGAAGGACTGGAGAACACCGGGGAGCTGTTTTTT; clone size: -; J gene: TRBJ2-2; D gene: -; V gene: TRBV27
CDR3 protein: CASTIRGGRSYNEQFF; CDR3 DNA: TGTGCCAGCACCATCAGAGGGGGGCGGTCCTACAATGAGCAGTTCTTC; clone size: -; J gene: TRBJ2-1; D gene: -; V gene: TRBV7-8
CDR3 protein: CSASFSGGAGELFF; CDR3 DNA: TGCAGTGCTAGCTTTAGCGGGGGGGCCGGGGAGCTGTTTTTT; clone size: -; J gene: TRBJ2-2; D gene: TRBD2; V gene: TRBV20-1
CDR3 protein: CSATGTSGYYNEQFF; CDR3 DNA: TGCAGTGCTACCGGGACTAGCGGGTATTACAATGAGCAGTTCTTC; clone size: -; J gene: TRBJ2-1; D gene: TRBD2; V gene: TRBV20-1
CDR3 protein: CASRDTGGLQPLHF; CDR3 DNA: TGTGCCAGCAGAGATACAGGAGGACTGCAACCCCTCCACTTT; clone size: medium-sized; J gene: TRBJ1-6; D gene: -; V gene: TRBV2